This T cell receptor beta chain was recorded in a study of vaccination and CD4 T cells after COVID-19. Concerning this clonotype itself: The antigen is unknown.

Treatment given: approximately 11-day PBMC culture with coronavirus spike peptide pools or control peptides (ViraFEST assay). An Oncomine TCR Beta short-read assay was used to sequence the DNA from cultured CD4+ T cells. CD4+ T cells were cultured, and genomic DNA was extracted from them. TCRdb re-called the PCR reads through MiXCR, storing one row per CDR3 protein. The sample shows about 8,000 distinct CDR3 sequences, around half of them seen only once. Study results and caveats: Researchers looked at relatively few convalescent patients and had no early post-infection timepoints. Convalescent patients displayed spike mono-reactivity in 304 of 307 vaccine-specific clones.

This CDR3 is built from 14 residues. The germline gives CDR1 MRHNA, CDR2 SNTAGT. Trimming took off 6 bases at V and 2 bases at J, with 14 bases between the two ends. The sequence came from a human donor who had recovered from COVID-19. The chain combines TRBV6-4 with TRBJ2-7; D possibly corresponds to TRBD1 (6 bases). The sample was CD4+ T cells from blood, cultured in vitro. CDR3 sequence: CASSARAGAYEQYF. The DNA of the CDR3 is TGTGCCAGCAGCGCACGAGCAGGGGCCTACGAGCAGTACTTC.